The 27 T cell receptor beta chains presented below share a single source sample, sequenced in a study of blood T cell repertoires in COVID-19. Profiling relied on immunoSEQ multiplex PCR, and the TCRdb table lists in-frame clones only, not all of them. The sample lists 60,000 or so clones; about nine tenths were seen once. What was sequenced was peripheral blood. These receptors were taken from a human donor with acute or convalescent COVID-19. The donor label of this sample is uncertain.

The genes are TRBV9 and TRBJ2-1, with 7 bases fitting TRBD1. CDR3 length: 15 residues. J gave up 3 bases and V 0 bases, and 3 bases lay outside the gene matches. Per germline, CDR1 SGDLS and CDR2 YYNGEE. The CDR3 region is CASSVEAGGYNEQFF. The CDR3 DNA reads as TGTGCCAGCAGCGTAGAGGCAGGGGGCTACAATGAGCAGTTCTTC.

The chain joins TRBV28 to TRBJ1-1; 7 bases are a match to TRBD1. V was pared by 5 bases and J by 1 base, with 13 bases of the junction left unmatched. From germline, CDR1 is MDHEN and CDR2 SYDVKM. The CDR3 runs to 17 residues. The CDR3 DNA sequence: TGTGCCAGCAGTATTCGAACAGGGGCGTCTAAGAACACTGAAGCTTTCTTT. Its translation: CASSIRTGASKNTEAFF. Filled out from reference TRBV28 and TRBJ1-1, the complete variable domain reads DVKVTQSSRYLVKRTGEKVFLECVQDMDHENMFWYRQDPGLGLRLIYFSYDVKMKEKGDIPEGYSVSREKKERFSLILESASTNQTSMYLCASSIRTGASKNTEAFFGQGTRLTVV.

In this sample, this clone turned up once. The rearrangement links TRBV11-3 to TRBJ1-1, with 10 bases that match TRBD1. The V segment lost 4 bases and the J segment 1 base; nucleotides outside the gene matches: 6. This CDR3 has 16 residues. Germline CDR1 SGHNT, CDR2 YENEEA. The CDR3 spells CASSSGTGAGNTEAFF. As DNA, the CDR3 is TGTGCCAGCAGCTCAGGGACAGGGGCGGGGAACACTGAAGCTTTCTTT.

The J gene is TRBJ2-5, the V gene TRBV24-1; weak D call: TRBD2 (6 bases). V gave up 4 bases and J gave up 5 bases, with 13 bases separating them. Germline CDR1 and CDR2: KGHDR and SFDVKD. The CDR3 runs 14 residues. DNA for the CDR3: TGTGCCACCAGTGACACGACGGGAGAGGAGACCCAGTACTTC. The encoded protein is CATSDTTGEETQYF.

This clone was counted between two and nine times. This chain joins TRBV25-1 and TRBJ1-6; the D gene is possibly TRBD1 (6 bases). V was shortened by 6 bases and J by 5 bases, with 14 bases between the two germline ends. This CDR3 region has 15 residues. Germline loops: CDR1 MGHDK, CDR2 SYGVNS. DNA for the CDR3: TGTGCCAGCAGAAAAGACAGGACCCATAATTCACCCCTCCACTTT. This translates into CASRKDRTHNSPLHF.

The chain joins TRBV12-3 or TRBV12-4 to TRBJ2-7; TRBD1 aligns across 8 bases. V was pared by 6 bases and J by 2 bases, with 3 bases of the junction left unmatched. The CDR3 runs 13 residues. CDR3 DNA sequence: TGTGCCAGCAGGGGGACAGGACCCTACGAGCAGTACTTC. Translating it yields CASRGTGPYEQYF.

The gene calls are TRBV19 and TRBJ2-1, with 11 bases aligning to TRBD2. CDR1 and CDR2 (germline): LNHDA, SQIVND (reference sequence). The CDR3 consists of 16 residues. V shed 5 bases and J 7 bases; nucleotides not matched to a gene: 10. The CDR3 sequence is CASSGVAGGPRNEQFF. Written as DNA, the CDR3 is TGTGCCAGTAGTGGGGTAGCGGGGGGGCCGCGGAATGAGCAGTTCTTC.

The chain recombines TRBV6-6 with TRBJ2-5; 9 bases match TRBD1. CDR3 length: 14 residues. In germline, CDR1 is MNHNY, CDR2 SVGAGI (reference sequence). The V gene end was trimmed by 6 bases and the J gene end by 2 bases; junction bases not matched to a gene: 4. CDR3 in amino acids: CASSQDRGQETQYF. As DNA, the CDR3 is TGTGCCAGCAGCCAAGACAGGGGGCAAGAGACCCAGTACTTC.

The J gene is TRBJ2-2, the V gene TRBV5-4, with D possibly TRBD1 on 5 matching bases. The CDR3 runs to 16 residues. Per the germline V gene, CDR1 is SGHNT and CDR2 is YYREEE (reference sequence). Trimming cost V 0 bases and J 3 bases, with 12 bases left between them. CDR3 region: CASSLGPQGDTGELFF. The CDR3 region has the DNA TGTGCCAGCAGCTTGGGTCCCCAGGGCGACACCGGGGAGCTGTTTTTT.

J is TRBJ2-7 and V is TRBV4-1, with TRBD2 matching over 8 bases. The CDR3 spans 15 residues. V shed 2 bases, J shed 2 bases, and the junction held 5 bases outside the gene matches. CDR1 is MGHRA and CDR2 is YSYEKL in the germline V gene. For the CDR3, the DNA is TGCGCCAGCAGCCAATTGGCGGGAGGTACCTACGAGCAGTACTTC. As protein: CASSQLAGGTYEQYF.

The chain couples TRBV10-3 to TRBJ2-5, with TRBD2 identical over 15 bases. Trimming cost V 3 bases and J 2 bases; bases outside gene matches: 13. CDR3 size: 20 residues. Per germline, CDR1 ENHRY and CDR2 SYGVKD. CDR3 DNA sequence: TGTGCCATCAGTGAAGGGACTAGCGGGAGGTACACGGCCTCACAAGAGACCCAGTACTTC. It specifies CAISEGTSGRYTASQETQYF.

This clone was seen ten or more times. This chain connects TRBV7-2 to TRBJ1-5; possibly TRBD1 for D (6 bases). Deletions cut 1 base from V and 4 bases from J, with 14 bases between. Germline assignment: CDR1 SGHTA and CDR2 FQGNSA. The CDR3 consists of 16 residues. The CDR3: CASSLERGRGNQPQHF. CDR3 DNA sequence: TGTGCCAGCAGCTTAGAACGGGGGAGGGGGAATCAGCCCCAGCATTTT.

The gene calls are TRBV18 and TRBJ2-1, with 9 bases fitting TRBD1. The CDR3 is 21 amino acids. J was trimmed by 5 bases and V by 3 bases; bases with no gene match: 23. Germline CDR1 KGHSH, CDR2 LQKENI. The chain's CDR3 is CASSPSPGQGGTGGRDNEQFF. CDR3 nucleotides: TGTGCCAGCTCACCCAGCCCGGGACAGGGTGGTACGGGGGGCCGGGACAATGAGCAGTTCTTC. Together with reference TRBV18 and TRBJ2-1, the CDR3 gives the full variable domain: NAGVMQNPRHLVRRRGQEARLRCSPMKGHSHVYWYRQLPEEGLKFMVYLQKENIIDESGMPKERFSAEFPKEGPSILRIQQVVRGDSAAYFCASSPSPGQGGTGGRDNEQFFGPGTRLTVL.

The chain couples TRBV4-2 to TRBJ2-1, with 7 bases lining up with TRBD1. V lost 0 bases to trimming and J lost 6 bases; unmatched junction nucleotides: 5. In germline, CDR1 is LGHNA, CDR2 YNFKEQ. The CDR3 consists of 15 residues. CDR3 in DNA: TGTGCCAGCAGCCAAGATAGGGGGCCGGCCAATGAGCAGTTCTTC. This encodes CASSQDRGPANEQFF.

V gene TRBV29-1 combines with J gene TRBJ1-2, with TRBD1 matching over 8 bases. This CDR3 spans 11 amino acids. Germline lookup yields CDR1 SQVTM and CDR2 ANQGSEA. J gave up 8 bases and V 6 bases, and 5 bases lay outside the gene matches. The CDR3 coding sequence is TGCAGCGTCGACAGGGGTCGGGGCTACACCTTC. It is translated as CSVDRGRGYTF.

CDR3 DNA: TGCGCCAGCAGCTTACGAACCGGGACAGGGACAGATACGCAGTATTTT. It encodes CASSLRTGTGTDTQYF. The rearrangement uses TRBV5-1 and TRBJ2-3; the match to TRBD1 covers 9 bases. From germline, CDR1 is SGHRS and CDR2 YFSETQ. The CDR3 is 16 amino acids. J was trimmed by 3 bases and V by 2 bases; bases with no gene match: 7.

The V gene is TRBV27, the J gene TRBJ1-5; D perhaps matches TRBD1 (5 bases). This CDR3 comprises 14 residues. V dropped 2 bases and J dropped 3 bases, with 8 bases sitting between them. Germline V gives CDR1 MNHEY, CDR2 SMNVEV (reference sequence). The chain's CDR3 is CASSLGGDNQPQHF. In nucleotides, the CDR3 is TGTGCCAGCAGTTTAGGAGGGGACAATCAGCCCCAGCATTTT.

The chain combines TRBV21-1 with TRBJ2-7; TRBD1 is the table's D call and was not checked against the DNA. TRBV21-1 is noted as a pseudogene. CDR3 length: 15 residues. CDR3 region: CASSKSSKGAYEQYF. CDR3 bases: TGTGCCAGCAGCAAAAGTTCGAAGGGGGCCTACGAGCAGTACTTC.

The chain links TRBV7-9 to TRBJ1-2; D unresolved. Germline CDR1 is SEHNR and CDR2 is FQNEAQ (reference sequence). V shed 1 base and J shed 3 bases, with 12 bases lying between them. This CDR3 is 15 amino acids long. CDR3 in DNA: TGTGCCAGCAGCTTAGATAACGGGAACTACTATGGCTACACCTTC. This sequence encodes CASSLDNGNYYGYTF.

The gene calls are TRBV5-1 and TRBJ1-3; no firm D call. Germline V gene data show CDR1 as SGHRS and CDR2 as YFSETQ. The V and J ends lost 1 base and 0 bases respectively, with 14 bases between them. CDR3 length: 17 residues. This CDR3 reads CASSLLSNMASGNTIYF. For the CDR3, the DNA is TGCGCCAGCAGCTTGCTCTCGAACATGGCCTCTGGAAACACCATATATTTT.

Concerning this clone: The sample contains more than one DNA sequence encoding this CDR3. The J gene is TRBJ2-3, the V gene TRBV10-3; no definite D call. V lost 4 bases to trimming and J lost 1 base, with 18 bases between them. The germline V gene has CDR1 ENHRY and CDR2 SYGVKD. The length of the CDR3 is 17 residues. The CDR3 is CAISGLGSSEGTDTQYF. Written as DNA, the CDR3 is TGTGCCATCAGTGGGTTAGGATCTTCCGAGGGCACAGATACGCAGTATTTT.

The chain employs TRBV6-5 and TRBJ2-7; 9 bases align to TRBD1. In germline, CDR1 is MNHEY, CDR2 SVGAGI. Trimming cost V 8 bases and J 0 bases; bases outside gene matches: 5. The CDR3 extends over 14 amino acids. Here the CDR3 reads CASRGDRVSYEQYV. CDR3 bases: TGTGCCAGCCGGGGGGACAGGGTCTCCTACGAGCAGTACGTC.

The rearrangement links TRBV2 to TRBJ2-2; TRBD1 matches 7 bases. The CDR3 loop spans 13 amino acids. Germline lookup yields CDR1 SNHLY and CDR2 FYNNEI. J lost 5 bases, V lost 7 bases, and 4 bases had no gene match. The CDR3 protein is CASMGQRTGELFF. The CDR3 bases are TGTGCCAGCATGGGACAGCGGACCGGGGAGCTGTTTTTT.

The chain uses TRBV9 and TRBJ1-3; TRBD1 is a possible D gene (6 bases). There are 14 residues in the CDR3. V lost 4 bases to trimming and J lost 4 bases, with 12 bases between them. Germline values: CDR1 SGDLS, CDR2 YYNGEE. The CDR3 region is CASSLTGSGNTIYF. Here the CDR3 DNA reads TGTGCCAGCAGCCTAACAGGGTCAGGAAACACCATATATTTT.

The chain is built from TRBV3-1 (or the pseudogene TRBV3-2) and TRBJ1-1, with 7 bases fitting TRBD1. CDR3 size: 11 residues. V shed 7 bases and J 8 bases; nucleotides not matched to a gene: 4. The germline CDR1 and CDR2 sequences are LGHDT and YNNKEL (reference sequence). This CDR3 is CASTTTGEAFF. CDR3 sequence (DNA): TGTGCCAGCACGACGACAGGGGAAGCTTTCTTT.

The rearrangement joins TRBV18 to TRBJ1-1; D gene ambiguous. Trimming removed 3 bases from V and 1 base from J, with 9 bases in between. Germline V gene data show CDR1 as KGHSH and CDR2 as LQKENI. The CDR3 is 14 amino acids. Here the CDR3 reads CASSPEPGNTEAFF. In DNA form, the CDR3 reads TGTGCCAGCTCACCTGAACCGGGGAACACTGAAGCTTTCTTT.

This clone occurred once. Other DNA sequences within the sample encode an identical CDR3. V gene TRBV21-1 combines with J gene TRBJ1-2. TRBV21-1 is given as a pseudogene. CDR3 size: 16 residues. CDR3 bases: TGTGCTAGCAGCAAAGCGCGAACGCGGGTCTACTATGGCTACACCTTC. This translates into CASSKARTRVYYGYTF.